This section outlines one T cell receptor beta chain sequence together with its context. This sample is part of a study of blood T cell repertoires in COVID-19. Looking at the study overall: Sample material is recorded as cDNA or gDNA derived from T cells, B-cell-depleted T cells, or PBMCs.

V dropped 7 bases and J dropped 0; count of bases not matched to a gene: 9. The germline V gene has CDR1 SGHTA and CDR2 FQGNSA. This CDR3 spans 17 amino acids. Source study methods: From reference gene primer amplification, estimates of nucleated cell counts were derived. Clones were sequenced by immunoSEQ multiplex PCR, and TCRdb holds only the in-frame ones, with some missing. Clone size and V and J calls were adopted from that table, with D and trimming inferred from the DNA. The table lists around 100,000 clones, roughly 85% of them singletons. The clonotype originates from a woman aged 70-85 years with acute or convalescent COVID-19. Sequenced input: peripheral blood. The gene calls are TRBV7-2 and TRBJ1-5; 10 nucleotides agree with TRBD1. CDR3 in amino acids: CASNRGTGVNSNQPQHF. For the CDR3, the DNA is TGTGCCAGCAACCGGGGGACAGGGGTCAATAGCAATCAGCCCCAGCATTTT. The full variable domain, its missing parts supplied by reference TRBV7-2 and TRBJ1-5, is GAGVSQSPSNKVTEKGKDVELRCDPISGHTALYWYRQSLGQGLEFLIYFQGNSAPDKSGLPSDRFSAERTGGSVSTLTIQRTQQEDSAVYLCASNRGTGVNSNQPQHFGDGTRLSIL.